Described below is a single TCR beta chain sequence and its context. Its matching antigen is unknown. The data were obtained in a study of CD8+CD57+ T cells in acquired aplastic anemia. Study in general: Sorted CD4+ and CD8+ cells gave a mean 3.2 ug DNA, range about 0.19 to 27.4 ug. Study-wide results and limits: CD8+ Simpson's diversity showed no significant patient-control difference. Patients shared around 30 CD8+ CDR3 sequences with controls.

CDR1 and CDR2 (germline): MGHDK, SYGVNS. This CDR3 is built from 19 residues. V shed 4 bases and J shed 2 bases, with 26 bases lying between them. In patients chosen for sequencing, flow cytometry had shown CD8+CD57+ cell expansion. By the time of blood sampling, patients had still received no therapy. TCR beta VDJ and CDR3 profiling used genomic DNA as template. TCRdb reanalysed the reads using MiXCR and keeps one entry per CDR3 protein. The sample yields a few hundred thousand distinct CDR3 sequences, around a third seen once. The receptor comes from a human donor with aplastic anemia. This rearrangement joins TRBV25-1 to TRBJ1-2; D is unresolved. Material for sequencing was sorted CD4+, CD8+, or CD8+CD57+ T cells (not recorded which) from PBMCs. The CDR3 is CASSVSRVGSPGTNYGYTF. Written as DNA, the CDR3 is TGTGCCAGCAGTGTTTCCAGAGTAGGGTCCCCTGGCACCAACTATGGCTACACCTTC.